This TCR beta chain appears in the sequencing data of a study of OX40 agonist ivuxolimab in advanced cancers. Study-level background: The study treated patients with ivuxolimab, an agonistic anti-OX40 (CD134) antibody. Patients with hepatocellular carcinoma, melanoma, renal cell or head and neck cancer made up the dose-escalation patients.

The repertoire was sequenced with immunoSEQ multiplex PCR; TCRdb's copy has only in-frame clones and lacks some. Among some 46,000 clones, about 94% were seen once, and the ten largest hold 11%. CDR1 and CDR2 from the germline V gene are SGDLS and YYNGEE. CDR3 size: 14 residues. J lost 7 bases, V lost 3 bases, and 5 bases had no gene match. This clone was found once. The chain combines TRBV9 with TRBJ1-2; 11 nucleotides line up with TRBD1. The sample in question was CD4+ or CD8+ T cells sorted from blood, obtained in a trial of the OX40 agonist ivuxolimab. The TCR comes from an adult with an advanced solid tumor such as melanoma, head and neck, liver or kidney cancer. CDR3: CASSDAGTGGGYTF. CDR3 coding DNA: TGTGCCAGCAGCGATGCCGGGACAGGGGGTGGCTACACCTTC.